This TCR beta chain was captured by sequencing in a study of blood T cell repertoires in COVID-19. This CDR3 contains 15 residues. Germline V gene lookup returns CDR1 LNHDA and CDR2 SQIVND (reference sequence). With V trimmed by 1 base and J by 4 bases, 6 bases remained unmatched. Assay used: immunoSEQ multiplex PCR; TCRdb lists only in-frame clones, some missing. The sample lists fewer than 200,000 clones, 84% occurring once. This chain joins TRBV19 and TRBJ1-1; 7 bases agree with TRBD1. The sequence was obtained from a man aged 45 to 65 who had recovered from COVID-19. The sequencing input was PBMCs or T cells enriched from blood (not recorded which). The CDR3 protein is CASSIGGQAGTEAFF. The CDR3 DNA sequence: TGTGCCAGTAGTATAGGCGGACAGGCCGGCACTGAAGCTTTCTTT.